This is a list of T cell receptor beta chains from one sample in a study of shared clonotypes between healthy human individuals. Libraries were prepared by immunoSEQ multiplex PCR; TCRdb keeps only in-frame clonotypes and omits some of them. Of fewer than 500,000 clones in the sample, 75% to 80% were seen once. The sequenced material came from PBMCs. The receptors derive from a woman aged 40 to 49 in good health. Some clones in this sample may be carry-over from other donors' samples. The CDR3 runs from the conserved cysteine through the conserved F or W. Each record gives: D gene, CDR3 length, clone size, V gene, J gene, CDR3 DNA, CDR3 protein. A D gene is named only where the DNA matches it firmly. Expanded clones get a size class; other rows say once, few or many, or leave the size out.

TRBD1	15	-	TRBV7-2	TRBJ1-4	TGTGCCAGCAGCCTACAGGGGTCACATAATGAAAAACTGTTTTTT	CASSLQGSHNEKLFF
-	14	-	TRBV10-3	TRBJ2-2	TGTGCCATCAGCCGTAACACGAACACCGGGGAGCTGTTTTTT	CAISRNTNTGELFF
-	17	-	TRBV14	TRBJ1-4	TGTGCCAGCAGCCGTCAGGGGCCCCGAGCAACTAATGAAAAACTGTTTTTT	CASSRQGPRATNEKLFF
-	12	-	TRBV4-2	TRBJ2-7	TGTGCCAGCAGCCAAGACCGTTACGAGCAGTACTTC	CASSQDRYEQYF
-	13	-	TRBV5-1	TRBJ1-2	TGCGCCAGCAAGACCGAGGGTCACTATGGCTACACCTTC	CASKTEGHYGYTF
-	14	-	TRBV2	TRBJ1-3	TGTGCCAGTACTGTAAGTCGCTCTGGAAACACCATATATTTT	CASTVSRSGNTIYF
-	13	once	TRBV19	TRBJ2-5	TGTGCCAGTAGTATAGGGCTTGCGGAGACCCAGTACTTC	CASSIGLAETQYF
-	14	-	TRBV30	TRBJ1-3	TGTGCCTGGAGTGTCAGTCCGAGCGGAAACACCATATATTTT	CAWSVSPSGNTIYF
-	16	-	TRBV7-8	TRBJ1-3	TGTGCCAGCAGCCTATTCAGGCTTTCGGCTGGAAACACCATATATTTT	CASSLFRLSAGNTIYF
TRBD2	16	-	TRBV18	TRBJ2-2	TGTGCCAGCTCAATAGGACTAGCGGCTAGCACCGGGGAGCTGTTTTTT	CASSIGLAASTGELFF
-	14	-	TRBV19	TRBJ1-2	TGTGCCAGTAGTACTGGACAGACCATCTATGGCTACACCTTC	CASSTGQTIYGYTF
-	15	-	TRBV7-2	TRBJ2-2	TGTGCCAGCAGCTTAGCTTCGAATGCATGGGGGGAGCTGTTTTTT	CASSLASNAWGELFF
TRBD1	15	-	TRBV4-2	TRBJ1-2	TGTGCCAGCAGCCATCGACAGGGGGCTGAGTATGGCTACACCTTC	CASSHRQGAEYGYTF
-	13	-	TRBV29-1	TRBJ1-1	TGCAGCGTTCCGGGACGCACGAACACTGAAGCTTTCTTT	CSVPGRTNTEAFF
-	14	once	TRBV7-2	TRBJ2-7	TGTGCCAGCAGCTCGGCCAGGGGCTCCTACGAGCAGTACTTC	CASSSARGSYEQYF
-	15	-	TRBV5-1	TRBJ2-1	TGCGCCAGCAGCTTTGGAGGGATCTTTTCCAATGAGCAGTTCTTC	CASSFGGIFSNEQFF
-	12	-	TRBV30	TRBJ1-5	TGTGCCTGGAGTCAAAGCAATCAGCCCCAGCATTTT	CAWSQSNQPQHF
-	15	-	TRBV19	TRBJ1-1	TGTGCCAGTAGTACCCATCCGCCGGGGAACACTGAAGCTTTCTTT	CASSTHPPGNTEAFF
-	14	once	TRBV11-3	TRBJ2-3	TGTGCCAGCAGCGAGGACAGAACGGCAGATACGCAGTATTTT	CASSEDRTADTQYF
-	14	-	TRBV28	TRBJ2-5	TGTGCCAGCAGTTTACGTCGGAATCAAGAGACCCAGTACTTC	CASSLRRNQETQYF
TRBD1	15	-	TRBV11-2	TRBJ1-1	TGTGCCAGCAGCCACCTCAGGGGGCGGAACACTGAAGCTTTCTTT	CASSHLRGRNTEAFF
-	14	-	TRBV27	TRBJ2-1	TGTGCCAGCAGTTTATCCGGGACCCCTTTTGCGCAGTTCTTC	CASSLSGTPFAQFF
-	14	-	TRBV2	TRBJ1-1	TGTGCCAGCAGTTCCGGGACACCGAACACTGAAGCTTTCTTT	CASSSGTPNTEAFF
-	14	-	TRBV30	TRBJ1-2	TGTGCCTGGAGTGGTGGTGGTGAAGGAGGTGGCTACACCTTC	CAWSGGGEGGGYTF
-	11	-	TRBV20-1	TRBJ2-3	TGCAGTGCTAGAGATAGGGCTACGCAGTATTTT	CSARDRATQYF
TRBD2	15	once	TRBV9	TRBJ2-1	TGTGCCAGCAGCGTAGTAGCTAGCGGGAGCGATGAGCAGTTCTTC	CASSVVASGSDEQFF
-	17	-	TRBV28	TRBJ1-2	TGTGCCAGCAGTTCCCCGGGAGGGGGGAGCCTTGGCTATGGCTACACCTTC	CASSSPGGGSLGYGYTF
TRBD2	16	-	TRBV6-1	TRBJ2-2	TGTGCCAGCAGTGAAGGGACTAGCGGGAACACCGGGGAGCTGTTTTTT	CASSEGTSGNTGELFF
-	14	-	TRBV19	TRBJ1-3	TGTGCCAGTAGTGCCACTCGGAAGGGAAACACCATATATTTT	CASSATRKGNTIYF
TRBD1	15	once	TRBV10-2	TRBJ1-5	TGCGCCAGCAGATCAGGGGGGTTGCGCAATCAGCCCCAGCATTTT	CASRSGGLRNQPQHF
TRBD2	13	-	TRBV11-3	TRBJ2-7	TGTGCCAGCAGCTTAAATGGACTAGGCGAGCAGTACTTC	CASSLNGLGEQYF
TRBD1	16	many	TRBV2	TRBJ2-2	TGTGCCAGCTCCGGGACAGGGGGCGGGCTCACCGGGGAGCTGTTTTTT	CASSGTGGGLTGELFF
-	17	-	TRBV7-9	TRBJ1-5	TGTGCCAGCAGCTTAGTGGCGGGGGGCAATCGAAATCAGCCCCAGCATTTT	CASSLVAGGNRNQPQHF
-	16	-	TRBV4-1	TRBJ2-1	TGCGCCAGCAGCCAAGATCCGGCGGTTACCAACAATGAGCAGTTCTTC	CASSQDPAVTNNEQFF
-	14	-	TRBV5-4	TRBJ1-1	TGTGCCAGCAGCTTGGGGGGACCGGATCCTGAAGCTTTCTTT	CASSLGGPDPEAFF
-	16	once	TRBV7-3	TRBJ2-7	TGTGCCAGCAGCACCACCGTCGTGGCGGCTGCCTTTGAGCAGTACTTC	CASSTTVVAAAFEQYF
TRBD1	14	-	TRBV27	TRBJ1-1	TGTGCCAGCAATAAACAGGGGAAGAACACTGAAGCTTTCTTT	CASNKQGKNTEAFF
-	14	-	TRBV10-1	TRBJ1-1	TGCGCCAGCAGTGCTGGAGATGGGAGCACTGAAGCTTTCTTT	CASSAGDGSTEAFF
TRBD1	14	-	TRBV27	TRBJ2-7	TGTGCCAGCAGTTTCCAGGGGGCTGGTTACGAGCAGTACTTC	CASSFQGAGYEQYF
TRBD1	19	-	TRBV7-6	TRBJ2-3	TGTGCCAGCAGCCCCGTGAGTTTTGAGGACAGGGGGAGCACAGATACGCAGTATTTT	CASSPVSFEDRGSTDTQYF
-	13	-	TRBV10-3	TRBJ2-1	TGTGCCATCAGGGGGAGCTCCTACAATGAGCAGTTCTTC	CAIRGSSYNEQFF
-	12	-	TRBV28	TRBJ2-7	TGTGCCAGCAGTTCACGACCATACGAGCAGTACTTC	CASSSRPYEQYF
TRBD1	13	few	TRBV10-3	TRBJ1-2	TGTGCCACGGGACTGGACAGGGTTATAGATTACACCTTC	CATGLDRVIDYTF
-	13	few	TRBV11-2	TRBJ1-3	TGTGCCAGCAGCTTAGATGGTGTAAACACCATATATTTT	CASSLDGVNTIYF
-	15	-	TRBV2	TRBJ2-3	TGTGCCAGCAGGGGTACAGGGTTGGCGGCAGATACGCAGTATTTT	CASRGTGLAADTQYF
-	13	-	TRBV9	TRBJ1-1	TGTGCCAGCAGCGCGGACCCCAACACTGAAGCTTTCTTT	CASSADPNTEAFF
-	18	-	TRBV4-2	TRBJ2-7	TGTGCCAGCAGCCAAGAGTGGGCGGGATGGCCTTTCGTACCCGAGCAGTACTTC	CASSQEWAGWPFVPEQYF
-	14	-	TRBV14	TRBJ2-3	TGTGCCAGCAGCGACCTGGTGGGAGGAAATACGCAGTATTTT	CASSDLVGGNTQYF
TRBD2	15	-	TRBV10-3	TRBJ2-3	TGTGCCATCGGTCCGGGCGGGAGTTTCGCAGATACGCAGTATTTT	CAIGPGGSFADTQYF
-	13	-	TRBV7-3	TRBJ1-4	TGTGCCAGCAGCTTAAAACCGGGCCAGGGCTTGTTTTTT	CASSLKPGQGLFF
TRBD1	14	-	TRBV6-4	TRBJ2-7	TGTGCCAGCAGTGCTACGACAGGGTCCTACGAGCAGTACTTC	CASSATTGSYEQYF
-	15	-	TRBV6-1	TRBJ1-2	TGTGCCAGCAGGGACTGGACATCGGGGGACTATGGCTACACCTTC	CASRDWTSGDYGYTF
-	17	-	TRBV9	TRBJ2-1	TGTGCCAGCAGCGTAGAAGAGGGCAGGCCACCCTACAATGAGCAGTTCTTC	CASSVEEGRPPYNEQFF
-	13	-	TRBV7-2	TRBJ2-1	TGTGCCAGCAGCTTCTCCCCCCCGACAGAGCAGTTCTTC	CASSFSPPTEQFF